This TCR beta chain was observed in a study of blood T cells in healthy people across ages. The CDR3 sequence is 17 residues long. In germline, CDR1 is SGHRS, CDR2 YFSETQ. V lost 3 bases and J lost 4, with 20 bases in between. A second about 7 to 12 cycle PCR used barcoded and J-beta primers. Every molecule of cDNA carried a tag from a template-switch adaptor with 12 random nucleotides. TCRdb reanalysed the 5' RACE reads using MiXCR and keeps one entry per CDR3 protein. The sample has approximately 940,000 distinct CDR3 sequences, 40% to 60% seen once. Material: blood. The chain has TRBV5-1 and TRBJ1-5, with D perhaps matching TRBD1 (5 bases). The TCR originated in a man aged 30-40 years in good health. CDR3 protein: CASSSIRRDQRNQPQHF. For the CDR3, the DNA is TGCGCCAGCAGCTCAATCCGCCGGGACCAGAGAAATCAGCCCCAGCATTTT.